Following are 30 T cell receptor beta chains from one sample sequenced in a study of T cells in Graves' hyperthyroidism and ophthalmopathy. RNA transcripts served as the template for amplifying TCR beta CDR3 regions. An initial round of RT-PCR targeting the TCR CDR3 relied on the HTBI primer set. TCRdb re-derived calls from the multiplex PCR reads in MiXCR, one entry per CDR3 protein. The table lists approximately 400,000 distinct CDR3 sequences, roughly 15% of them singletons, with roughly 21% in the top ten. The specimen was blood. The receptors originated from a woman in her twenties or thirties with Graves' ophthalmopathy.

This clonotype was picked up many times. The chain combines TRBV18 with TRBJ1-1, with D unclear. Germline V gives CDR1 KGHSH, CDR2 LQKENI. This CDR3 contains 15 residues. With 0 bases removed from V and 1 base from J, the gap between germline ends came to 9 bases. In DNA form, the CDR3 reads TGTGCCAGCTCACCACCTAATTCGGGGAACACTGAAGCTTTCTTT. Translated: CASSPPNSGNTEAFF.

This clonotype was recorded at least ten times. The chain couples TRBV5-8 to TRBJ2-7, with D perhaps TRBD1 or TRBD2 (5 bases each). Per the germline V gene, CDR1 is SGHTS and CDR2 is YDEGEE. V was clipped by 5 bases and J by 3 bases, with 15 bases between them. The CDR3 loop spans 14 amino acids. The CDR3 DNA follows: TGTGCCAGCAGGCGTAACGGGGACGGCTACGAGCAGTACTTC. This codes for CASRRNGDGYEQYF.

This clonotype was picked up many times. The gene calls are TRBV6-1 and TRBJ2-3; D remains ambiguous. CDR1 is MNHNS, CDR2 SASEGT, per germline. The CDR3 has 12 amino acids. V lost 6 bases and J 6 bases, leaving 10 bases between the germline ends. This chain's CDR3 is CASRFREDTQYF. The CDR3 region has the DNA TGTGCCAGCAGGTTCCGTGAGGATACGCAGTATTTT.

The gene calls are TRBV5-1 and TRBJ2-5; no reliable D call. The CDR3 loop spans 14 amino acids. CDR1 and CDR2 (germline): SGHRS, YFSETQ. Trimming took off 2 bases at V and 5 bases at J, with 13 bases between the two ends. CDR3 amino acids: CASSFGLVWETQYF. CDR3 nucleotide sequence: TGCGCCAGCAGCTTCGGTCTAGTTTGGGAGACCCAGTACTTC.

This clonotype was seen more than once but under ten times. The chain couples TRBV6-1 to TRBJ1-2, with D perhaps matching TRBD1 (5 bases). The CDR3 spans 15 residues. V dropped 6 bases and J dropped 1 base, with 15 bases sitting between them. Germline V gene sequence: CDR1 MNHNS, CDR2 SASEGT. CDR3 DNA sequence: TGTGCCAGCAGATCCTTGGACAATTTTAACTATGGCTACACCTTC. It codes for CASRSLDNFNYGYTF.

At least ten counts were recorded for this clonotype. The genes are TRBV11-3 and TRBJ2-7, with D perhaps matching TRBD1 or TRBD2 (5 bases each). The length of the CDR3 is 19 residues. Deletions cut 2 bases from V and 2 bases from J, with 25 bases between. The germline V gene encodes CDR1 SGHNT and CDR2 YENEEA. The CDR3 reads CASSLSFPGTASKTYEQYF. As DNA, the CDR3 is TGTGCCAGCAGCTTAAGCTTCCCGGGGACCGCAAGCAAGACCTACGAGCAGTACTTC.

This clonotype was detected many times. This chain links TRBV30 with TRBJ1-5; no clear D gene. Germline V gene data show CDR1 as GTSNPN and CDR2 as SVGIG (reference sequence). The CDR3 consists of 13 residues. Trimming removed 2 bases from V and 6 bases from J, with 11 bases in between. CDR3 sequence reads: CAWSSETGQPQHF. The DNA of the CDR3 is TGTGCCTGGAGTAGTGAGACGGGTCAGCCCCAGCATTTT.

Only a few counts were recorded for this clonotype. The CDR3 here is CASSPAGDSQPQHF. CDR3 bases: TGTGCCAGCAGCCCGGCAGGGGACAGTCAGCCCCAGCATTTT. The chain joins TRBV9 to TRBJ1-5; 7 bases align to TRBD1. The CDR3 is 14 amino acids. The V segment lost 4 bases and the J segment 6 bases; nucleotides outside the gene matches: 7. From germline, CDR1 is SGDLS and CDR2 YYNGEE.

In this sample, this clonotype turned up many times. This chain joins TRBV5-1 and TRBJ1-2, with a weak D call TRBD1 (6 bases). With 0 bases removed from V and 6 bases from J, the gap between germline ends came to 21 bases. Germline CDR1 reads SGHRS; CDR2 reads YFSETQ. This CDR3 region has 17 residues. The CDR3 nucleotides are TGCGCCAGCAGCTTGGTTGGCCGGGGGGGCGAAAAAGATGGCTACACCTTC. Its translation: CASSLVGRGGEKDGYTF.

The sample holds many counts of this clonotype. This rearrangement joins TRBV6-6 to TRBJ2-5, with D hard to call. The CDR3 covers 15 residues. V gave up 0 bases and J gave up 5 bases, with 13 bases separating them. Germline values: CDR1 MNHNY, CDR2 SVGAGI (reference sequence). The CDR3 is CASSYSGKNLETQYF. The CDR3 DNA reads as TGTGCCAGCAGTTACTCGGGGAAAAACCTTGAGACCCAGTACTTC.

There are many counts of this clonotype. This CDR3 is CSAPSTSGGNTGELFF. Here the CDR3 DNA reads TGCAGTGCCCCATCCACTAGCGGGGGGAACACCGGGGAGCTGTTTTTT. The chain links TRBV20-1 to TRBJ2-2; TRBD2 matches at 11 bases. CDR1 is DFQATT, CDR2 SNEGSKA, per germline (reference sequence). Losses at the gene ends were 6 bases for V and 1 base for J; bases not matched to a gene: 7. The CDR3 sequence is 16 residues long.

There are many counts of this clonotype. V gene TRBV20-1 combines with J gene TRBJ1-1; unclear D gene. CDR1 is DFQATT and CDR2 is SNEGSKA in the germline V gene (reference sequence). The CDR3 loop spans 10 amino acids. The V gene lost 8 bases and the J gene lost 3 bases, with 7 bases spanning the gap. CDR3 sequence: CSTDHTEAFF. DNA for the CDR3: TGCAGTACAGACCACACTGAAGCTTTCTTT.

This chain uses TRBV12-5 with TRBJ2-1; the match to TRBD2 covers 12 bases. Germline-derived CDR1 and CDR2 are LGHNT and FRNRAP. Unmatched junction bases numbered 12, after V lost 0 bases and J lost 6 bases. The CDR3 spans 19 residues. DNA for the CDR3: TGTGCTAGTGGTTTGGTCCCCCAATCCACTAGCGGGGGGACCAATGAGCAGTTCTTC. Encoded protein: CASGLVPQSTSGGTNEQFF.

This clonotype came up many times. The chain carries TRBV6-1 and TRBJ2-5, with 12 nucleotides matching TRBD1. The CDR3 extends over 16 amino acids. Germline trimming cut 6 bases from V and 4 bases from J; bases unmatched to any gene: 9. Per germline, CDR1 MNHNS and CDR2 SASEGT. The CDR3 DNA reads TGTGCCAGCAGGCCAAGGGACAGGGGGCGGGGAGAGACCCAGTACTTC. Its protein product is CASRPRDRGRGETQYF.

There are many counts of this clonotype. A read error may account for a junction end that differs from germline. The chain combines TRBV7-3 with TRBJ2-3, with a tentative D call TRBD2 (6 bases). From germline, CDR1 is SGHTA and CDR2 FQGTGA. This CDR3 has 16 amino acids. The CDR3 region has the DNA TGTGCCAGCAGGTTAAGGAGCGGGTCTAGCACAGATACGCAGTATTTT. It is translated as CASRLRSGSSTDTQYF.

This clonotype showed up many times. The chain combines TRBV7-2 with TRBJ1-3; D is undetermined. Trimming pared 1 base from V and 0 bases from J, leaving 4 bases between. CDR1 and CDR2 (germline): SGHTA, FQGNSA. This CDR3 is built from 14 residues. CDR3 sequence: CASSLGASGNTIYF. CDR3 coding DNA: TGTGCCAGCAGCTTAGGGGCCTCTGGAAACACCATATATTTT.

At least ten counts were recorded for this clonotype. V gene TRBV9 combines with J gene TRBJ2-3; no clear D. CDR1 and CDR2 (germline): SGDLS, YYNGEE. CDR3 length: 13 residues. V shed 4 bases and J shed 2 bases, with 8 bases lying between them. The CDR3 DNA sequence: TGTGCCAGCAGCTTTGACCTCACAGATACGCAGTATTTT. Translating it yields CASSFDLTDTQYF.

This clonotype was seen many times. V is TRBV18 and J is TRBJ2-1; 9 bases align to TRBD1. The V segment lost 5 bases and the J segment 6 bases; nucleotides outside the gene matches: 5. CDR1 is KGHSH and CDR2 is LQKENI in the germline V gene. This CDR3 is 14 amino acids long. The CDR3 reads CASSMGQGSNEQFF. Here the CDR3 DNA reads TGTGCCAGCTCAATGGGACAGGGAAGCAATGAGCAGTTCTTC.

This clonotype was picked up many times. The chain employs TRBV15 and TRBJ2-5, with D tentatively TRBD1 (5 bases). Germline V gene lookup returns CDR1 LNHNV and CDR2 YYDKDF (reference sequence). The CDR3 has 15 residues. V gave up 2 bases and J gave up 5 bases, with 15 bases separating them. As DNA, the CDR3 is TGTGCCACCAGCAGACTGACAACACCAGGGGAGACCCAGTACTTC. Its translation is CATSRLTTPGETQYF.

The rearrangement links TRBV19 to TRBJ2-7, with D unclear. V was shortened by 3 bases and J by 2 bases, with 8 bases between the two germline ends. Germline assignment: CDR1 LNHDA and CDR2 SQIVND (reference sequence). This CDR3 has 13 amino acids. CDR3 region: CASSIALTYEQYF. CDR3 nucleotides: TGTGCCAGTAGTATTGCTTTAACCTACGAGCAGTACTTC.

A few counts support this clonotype. The chain recombines TRBV6-1 with TRBJ1-2; a weak D match, TRBD1 (6 bases). Trimming pared 4 bases from V and 1 base from J, leaving 10 bases between. CDR3 size: 14 residues. Germline CDR1 reads MNHNS; CDR2 reads SASEGT. The CDR3 loop is CASSAGASNYGYTF. Here the CDR3 DNA reads TGTGCCAGCAGTGCGGGGGCGAGTAACTATGGCTACACCTTC.

This clonotype was counted many times. The chain carries TRBV20-1 and TRBJ2-1, with D unclear. V was cut by 7 bases and J by 1 base, with 17 bases left in between. The germline gives CDR1 DFQATT, CDR2 SNEGSKA (reference sequence). This CDR3 contains 15 residues. The CDR3 DNA sequence: TGCAGTGTTAACTCCCTACCGGGTTCCTACAATGAGCAGTTCTTC. Translated, it gives CSVNSLPGSYNEQFF.

The gene calls are TRBV6-1 and TRBJ1-2; the D gene is possibly TRBD1 (5 bases). The germline V gene encodes CDR1 MNHNS and CDR2 SASEGT. Trimming stripped 7 bases from V and 8 bases from J, with 26 bases between. This CDR3 has 16 residues. The CDR3 loop is CASTVTSQGPVVGYTF. In DNA form, the CDR3 reads TGTGCCAGCACCGTTACGTCGCAGGGACCAGTCGTGGGCTACACCTTC.

This chain links TRBV27 with TRBJ2-2, with 8 bases fitting TRBD2. CDR3 length equals 17 residues. The V and J ends lost 0 bases and 2 bases, in that order; junction bases with no gene match: 5. Per germline, CDR1 MNHEY and CDR2 SMNVEV (reference sequence). The CDR3 DNA follows: TGTGCCAGCAGTTTATCGGGGACTAGGCTTAACACCGGGGAGCTGTTTTTT. This gives the protein CASSLSGTRLNTGELFF.

This clonotype has a count of ten or more. The chain combines TRBV3-1 with TRBJ2-7, with a possible D match to TRBD2 (5 bases). V lost 3 bases to trimming and J lost 5 bases, with 5 bases between them. This CDR3 is built from 11 residues. The germline V gene encodes CDR1 LGHDT and CDR2 YNNKEL (reference sequence). The CDR3 DNA reads TGTGCCAGCAGCCATAGCGACGAGCAGTACTTC. Its translation is CASSHSDEQYF.

This clonotype was detected many times. This sequence joins TRBV7-9 and TRBJ1-1, with D unclear. The V end lost 4 bases, the J end lost 4 bases, and 16 bases lay between the germline ends. The CDR3 length is 15 residues. Germline V lookup: CDR1 SEHNR, CDR2 FQNEAQ (reference sequence). The CDR3 protein is CASSYPGLGSTEAFF. Written as DNA, the CDR3 is TGTGCCAGCAGCTATCCGGGGTTAGGTAGCACTGAAGCTTTCTTT.

This clonotype has more than one count but fewer than ten. The J gene is TRBJ1-5, the V gene TRBV15, with D maybe TRBD1 (5 bases). Germline lookup yields CDR1 LNHNV and CDR2 YYDKDF (reference sequence). The CDR3 totals 17 residues. The V gene lost 0 bases and the J gene lost 6 bases, with 18 bases spanning the gap. For the CDR3, the DNA is TGTGCCACCAGCAGAGATAGTCTGTGGCAGGGAGGTCAGCCCCAGCATTTT. As protein: CATSRDSLWQGGQPQHF. The complete variable domain, with remaining parts taken from reference TRBV15 and TRBJ1-5, reads DAMVIQNPRYQVTQFGKPVTLSCSQTLNHNVMYWYQQKSSQAPKLLFHYYDKDFNNEADTPDNFQSRRPNTSFCFLDIRSPGLGDTAMYLCATSRDSLWQGGQPQHFGDGTRLSIL.

This clonotype was found many times. CDR3 nucleotide sequence: TGTGCCAGCAGCTTCCCCCCCGGGGCCGGGAACACTGAAGCTTTCTTT. Translating gives CASSFPPGAGNTEAFF. The V and J genes are TRBV7-9 and TRBJ1-1; the D gene is possibly TRBD1 (5 bases). V lost 3 bases and J 1 base, leaving 15 bases between the germline ends. This CDR3 has 16 residues. Germline CDR1 reads SEHNR; CDR2 reads FQNEAQ (reference sequence).

This clonotype was detected many times. The chain is built from TRBV2 and TRBJ1-1; no clear D. Trimming removed 8 bases at V and 2 bases at J, with 12 bases between. From germline, CDR1 is SNHLY and CDR2 FYNNEI. CDR3 size: 13 residues. The CDR3 DNA reads as TGTGCCAGCCAAGGGAACAGAAACACTGAAGCTTTCTTT. Its protein is CASQGNRNTEAFF.

This clonotype has at least ten counts. The chain couples TRBV18 to TRBJ2-5; TRBD2 matches 7 bases. Germline values: CDR1 KGHSH, CDR2 LQKENI. With 5 bases clipped from V and 4 bases from J, the junction kept 7 bases outside the gene matches. The CDR3 length is 14 residues. CDR3 loop: CASSAGLGRETQYF. The DNA for the CDR3 is TGTGCCAGCTCAGCCGGACTAGGACGAGAGACCCAGTACTTC.